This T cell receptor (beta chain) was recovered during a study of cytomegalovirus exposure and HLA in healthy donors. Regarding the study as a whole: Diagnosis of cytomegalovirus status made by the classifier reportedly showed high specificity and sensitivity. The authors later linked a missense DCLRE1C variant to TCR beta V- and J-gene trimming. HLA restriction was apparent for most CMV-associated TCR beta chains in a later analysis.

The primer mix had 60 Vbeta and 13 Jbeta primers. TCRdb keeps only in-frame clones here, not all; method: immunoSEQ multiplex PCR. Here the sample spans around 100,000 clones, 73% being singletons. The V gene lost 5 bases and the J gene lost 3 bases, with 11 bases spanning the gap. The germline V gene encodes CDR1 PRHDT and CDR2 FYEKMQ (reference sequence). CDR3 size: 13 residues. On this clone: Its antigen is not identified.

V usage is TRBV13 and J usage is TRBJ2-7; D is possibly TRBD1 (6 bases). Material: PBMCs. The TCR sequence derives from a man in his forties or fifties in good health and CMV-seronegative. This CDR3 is CASSPGQLYEQYF. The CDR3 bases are TGTGCCAGCAGCCCGGGACAACTCTACGAGCAGTACTTC.